Listed here are 14 T cell receptor beta chains from one sample, sequenced in a study of response to subunit inactivated influenza vaccine. Each CDR3 protein gets one entry after TCRdb re-called the RT-PCR reads with MiXCR. Among 550,000 to 600,000 distinct CDR3 sequences listed, about 12% were seen once. Specimen: PBMCs from blood, collected on the day of vaccination. The source is a man aged 50 or older who received an inactivated influenza vaccine.

The table lists this clonotype with many counts. The genes are TRBV20-1 and TRBJ2-7, with a weak D call TRBD2 (6 bases). The V end was cut by 6 bases, the J end by 3 bases, with 9 bases between. Germline assignment: CDR1 DFQATT and CDR2 SNEGSKA (reference sequence). The CDR3 runs 11 residues. CDR3 sequence: CSARDFYEQYF. Written as DNA, the CDR3 is TGCAGTGCACGGGACTTCTACGAGCAGTACTTC.

The chain is built from TRBV5-1 and TRBJ2-7; maybe TRBD2 (6 bases). This CDR3 is built from 15 residues. V was trimmed by 0 bases and J by 7 bases, leaving 17 bases between them. The germline V gene has CDR1 SGHRS and CDR2 YFSETQ. This chain's CDR3 is CASSLVLPPGVEQYF. The CDR3 bases are TGCGCCAGCAGCTTGGTGCTACCCCCGGGGGTAGAGCAGTACTTC.

V gene TRBV4-1 combines with J gene TRBJ2-5; the D call may be TRBD1 or TRBD2 (5 bases each). The assigned J gene may be wrong: the sequence end matches TRBJ2-1 better. The CDR3 has 15 amino acids. The germline V gene has CDR1 MGHRA and CDR2 YSYEKL. The CDR3 reads CASSQEGITPGTQFF. CDR3 DNA: TGCGCCAGCAGCCAAGAGGGTATCACCCCGGGGACCCAGTTCTTC.

CDR3 sequence: CASSQGTSGLQFF. The CDR3 coding sequence is TGTGCCAGCAGCCAAGGAACTAGCGGGTTGCAGTTCTTC. The J gene is TRBJ2-1, the V gene TRBV4-2, with 9 bases lining up with TRBD2. CDR3 size: 13 residues. V was clipped by 1 base and J by 12 bases; unmatched bases: 4. In germline, CDR1 is LGHNA, CDR2 YNFKEQ.

This clonotype was found a few times. In DNA, the CDR3 is TGTGCCAGCAGCATCGTCCCGGCAGATACGCAGTATTTT. Translating gives CASSIVPADTQYF. The chain couples TRBV11-2 to TRBJ2-3; D is unresolved. V lost 5 bases and J lost 4, with 10 bases in between. Germline lookup yields CDR1 SGHAT and CDR2 FQNNGV. This CDR3 comprises 13 residues.

The rearrangement links TRBV5-4 to TRBJ2-5, with D unclear. The CDR3 is made up of 13 amino acids. V shed 1 base and J shed 3 bases, with 7 bases lying between them. CDR1 is SGHNT and CDR2 is YYREEE in the germline V gene (reference sequence). For the CDR3, the DNA is TGTGCCAGCAGCTTGACGACCGAAGAGACCCAGTACTTC. This sequence encodes CASSLTTEETQYF.

This clonotype came up a few times. The rearrangement joins TRBV2 to TRBJ2-5, with D maybe TRBD2 (5 bases). The V gene lost 7 bases and the J gene lost 1 base, with 13 bases spanning the gap. Per germline, CDR1 SNHLY and CDR2 FYNNEI. The length of the CDR3 is 14 residues. The CDR3 is CASKRADLQETQYF. CDR3 sequence (DNA): TGTGCCAGCAAGAGGGCAGATCTCCAAGAGACCCAGTACTTC. Drawing the rest from reference TRBV2 and TRBJ2-5, the complete variable domain is EPEVTQTPSHQVTQMGQEVILRCVPISNHLYFYWYRQILGQKVEFLVSFYNNEISEKSEIFDDQFSVERPDGSNFTLKIRSTKLEDSAMYFCASKRADLQETQYFGPGTRLLVL.

V is TRBV10-3 and J is TRBJ2-1; D is undetermined. The ends were cut back, 6 bases at V and 6 bases at J, with 6 bases in the middle. The CDR3 has 11 residues. Germline assignment: CDR1 ENHRY and CDR2 SYGVKD. The CDR3 nucleotides are TGTGCCATCAGGGTAGGCAATGAGCAGTTCTTC. Translating it yields CAIRVGNEQFF.

The rearrangement links TRBV7-9 to TRBJ2-2; D ambiguous. CDR3 length equals 12 residues. The germline V gene encodes CDR1 SEHNR and CDR2 FQNEAQ (reference sequence). With 5 bases removed from V and 7 bases from J, the gap between germline ends came to 8 bases. The CDR3 DNA sequence: TGTGCCAGCAGCCCCCTGAACGGGGAGCTGTTTTTT. This sequence encodes CASSPLNGELFF.

This clonotype turned up a few times. The rearrangement links TRBV18 to TRBJ1-1; no reliable D call. This CDR3 spans 13 amino acids. V was clipped by 5 bases and J by 10 bases, with 17 bases between them. Germline CDR1 is KGHSH and CDR2 is LQKENI. The CDR3: CASSIRTPSGAFF. The CDR3 coding sequence is TGTGCCAGCTCAATCCGGACGCCCTCGGGAGCTTTCTTT.

Worth noting for this clonotype: This clone may be a read error of a much larger clone one base away. The V and J genes are TRBV5-6 and TRBJ2-5; D is ambiguous. The DNA end is more similar to TRBJ2-1, so the J call may be wrong. The CDR3 extends over 12 amino acids. Germline values: CDR1 SGHDT, CDR2 YYEEEE. This CDR3 is CASSLLEETQFF. The CDR3 DNA sequence: TGTGCCAGCAGCTTGTTAGAAGAGACCCAGTTCTTC.

V is TRBV12-3 or TRBV12-4 and J is TRBJ2-1; perhaps TRBD2 as D (6 bases). V was shortened by 3 bases and J by 0 bases, with 18 bases between the two germline ends. This CDR3 comprises 18 residues. In DNA form, the CDR3 reads TGTGCCAGCAGTTTGCGGGGTTCGACGGTTAGCTCCTACAATGAGCAGTTCTTC. Its protein product is CASSLRGSTVSSYNEQFF.

This chain joins TRBV6-1 and TRBJ2-7, with D possibly being TRBD1 (6 bases). CDR3 length equals 14 residues. With 7 bases removed from V and 3 bases from J, the gap between germline ends came to 16 bases. CDR1 MNHNS and CDR2 SASEGT come from the germline V gene. The CDR3 DNA reads as TGTGCCAGCACGAGTCGGGACAACTACTACGAGCAGTACTTC. Translated, it gives CASTSRDNYYEQYF.

This clonotype occurred many times. The chain has TRBV28 and TRBJ2-1; 9 bases are a match to TRBD2. The germline CDR1 and CDR2 sequences are MDHEN and SYDVKM. The CDR3 extends over 20 amino acids. Trimming cost V 3 bases and J 3 bases; bases outside gene matches: 18. The CDR3 sequence: CASSLEAPAGGRWVYNEQFF. CDR3 bases: TGTGCCAGCAGTTTGGAGGCGCCAGCGGGGGGCCGTTGGGTCTACAATGAGCAGTTCTTC. The full variable domain, in which reference TRBV28 and TRBJ2-1 provide the parts outside the CDR3, is DVKVTQSSRYLVKRTGEKVFLECVQDMDHENMFWYRQDPGLGLRLIYFSYDVKMKEKGDIPEGYSVSREKKERFSLILESASTNQTSMYLCASSLEAPAGGRWVYNEQFFGPGTRLTVL.